This paragraph reports one TCR beta chain. As yet, its antigen is unknown. This record belongs to a study of identical twins. Study observations and caveats: Researchers reported weaker excess twin sharing in beta out-of-frame sequences.

This CDR3 has 14 amino acids. V was shortened by 3 bases and J by 4 bases, with 12 bases between the two germline ends. The germline V gene encodes CDR1 SNHLY and CDR2 FYNNEI. MiXCR was run by TCRdb on the 5' RACE reads, yielding one entry per CDR3 protein. The sample shows hundreds of thousands of distinct CDR3 sequences, roughly 18% of them seen only once. These same records also appear under a second study, on T cells expressing NK-cell markers. This second study says: Sequencing covered eight donors, seven HCMV-seropositive and one seronegative.

The chain couples TRBV2 to TRBJ1-2; no definite D call. The sequence came from a woman between 18 and 29 years old in good health. The sample consisted of PBMCs. DNA for the CDR3: TGTGCCAGCAGTGACCAGTCAGATGGCTATGGCTACACCTTC. Protein sequence: CASSDQSDGYGYTF.